This TCR beta chain was profiled in a study of T cell changes during pregnancy in multiple sclerosis. Produced via immunoSEQ multiplex PCR; TCRdb's table is partial and in-frame only. The sample holds about 46,000 clones, more than 90% seen once. The CDR3 is made up of 19 amino acids. Germline V gene data show CDR1 as SGDLS and CDR2 as YYNGEE. Trimming took 4 bases from V and 0 from J, leaving 23 bases between them. The origin of this receptor is a female donor with multiple sclerosis, enrolled in a pregnancy study. The input for sequencing was CD8+ T cells from peripheral blood mononuclear cells, taken after pregnancy. This rearrangement joins TRBV9 to TRBJ1-3; D not resolved. The DNA for the CDR3 is TGTGCCAGCAGCTTTTCCCCCCAGAGGGCGGGCCGCTCTGGAAACACCATATATTTT. Its protein product is CASSFSPQRAGRSGNTIYF.